The source of this TCR beta chain is a study of shared clonotypes between healthy human individuals. The overall study: Researchers assigned three CD4 naive, three CD4 memory, two CD8 naive and one CD8 memory plate to each donor.

Only CD45RO-negative cells positively selected for CCR7 counted as naive CD8 cells, so terminally differentiated effector memory CD45RA+ cells were excluded. This clone came up a few times. The CDR3 runs 12 residues. Germline lookup yields CDR1 MGHDK and CDR2 SYGVNS. Here immunoSEQ multiplex PCR was the method, and the copy in TCRdb shows in-frame clones only, minus some. The sample records hundreds of thousands of clones, around 95% being singletons. This TCR came from a woman between 25 and 40 years old in good health. The chain is built from TRBV25-1 and TRBJ2-5, with a tentative D call TRBD1 (6 bases). The J call may not be correct, given that the DNA end is closer to TRBJ2-7. What was sequenced was naive CD8+ T cells sorted from blood. CDR3 in DNA: TGTGCCAGCAGTGCACAGGGCTACGAGCAGTACTTC. Its translation: CASSAQGYEQYF.